The next 5 T cell receptor beta chains were all read from a single sample in a study of response to subunit inactivated influenza vaccine. TCRdb ran MiXCR on the RT-PCR reads and lists one entry per CDR3 protein. The table includes about 540,000 distinct CDR3 sequences, under 25% detected once. The same data also contributed to another study, on T cells expressing NK-cell markers. That investigation notes: The authors made TCR beta cDNA libraries by 5'RACE template switching. This switching added a universal primer site and UMIs.

The material sequenced was CD4+ T cells sorted from PBMCs, taken approximately 12 days after vaccination. These receptors were obtained from a man between 45 and 60 years old who received an inactivated influenza vaccine.

The chain joins TRBV20-1 to TRBJ1-1; a possible D gene is TRBD1 (5 bases). CDR1 and CDR2 (germline): DFQATT, SNEGSKA (reference sequence). The CDR3 loop spans 13 amino acids. The ends were cut back, 1 base at V and 4 bases at J, with 10 bases in the middle. The CDR3 DNA follows: TGCAGTGCTAGAGCCAGGAGGGGCACTGAAGCTTTCTTT. It encodes CSARARRGTEAFF.

The chain is built from TRBV10-3 and TRBJ2-7; TRBD2 is a possible D gene (5 bases). CDR3 length equals 13 residues. CDR1 is ENHRY, CDR2 SYGVKD, per germline. The V and J ends lost 6 bases and 2 bases respectively, with 11 bases between them. CDR3 protein: CAISFGNTYEQYF. CDR3 DNA: TGTGCCATCAGCTTCGGGAATACCTACGAGCAGTACTTC.

The rearrangement uses TRBV5-6 and TRBJ1-5, with 7 bases fitting TRBD1. Trimming took 4 bases from V and 2 from J; bases not matched to a gene: 6. CDR1 is SGHDT, CDR2 YYEEEE, per germline. The CDR3 loop spans 15 amino acids. The CDR3 DNA reads TGTGCCAGCAGCGGGAGAGGGGGCGGCAATCAGCCCCAGCATTTT. It yields the protein CASSGRGGGNQPQHF.

This chain uses TRBV25-1 with TRBJ2-4; D uncertain. The V end lost 6 bases, the J end lost 0 bases, and 15 bases lay between the germline ends. Germline V lookup: CDR1 MGHDK, CDR2 SYGVNS. The CDR3 covers 16 residues. CDR3 protein: CASSPGSIIAKNIQYF. In DNA, the CDR3 is TGTGCCAGCAGCCCCGGCAGCATTATAGCCAAAAACATTCAGTACTTC.

The rearrangement joins TRBV4-3 to TRBJ1-6; D uncertain. Germline CDR1 and CDR2: LGHNA and YSLEER. The V end was cut by 4 bases, the J end by 9 bases, with 16 bases between. This CDR3 region has 15 residues. CDR3 bases: TGCGCCAGCAGCCCCCTCAGTGGTTCTGGTTCACCCCTCCACTTT. Translated, it gives CASSPLSGSGSPLHF.